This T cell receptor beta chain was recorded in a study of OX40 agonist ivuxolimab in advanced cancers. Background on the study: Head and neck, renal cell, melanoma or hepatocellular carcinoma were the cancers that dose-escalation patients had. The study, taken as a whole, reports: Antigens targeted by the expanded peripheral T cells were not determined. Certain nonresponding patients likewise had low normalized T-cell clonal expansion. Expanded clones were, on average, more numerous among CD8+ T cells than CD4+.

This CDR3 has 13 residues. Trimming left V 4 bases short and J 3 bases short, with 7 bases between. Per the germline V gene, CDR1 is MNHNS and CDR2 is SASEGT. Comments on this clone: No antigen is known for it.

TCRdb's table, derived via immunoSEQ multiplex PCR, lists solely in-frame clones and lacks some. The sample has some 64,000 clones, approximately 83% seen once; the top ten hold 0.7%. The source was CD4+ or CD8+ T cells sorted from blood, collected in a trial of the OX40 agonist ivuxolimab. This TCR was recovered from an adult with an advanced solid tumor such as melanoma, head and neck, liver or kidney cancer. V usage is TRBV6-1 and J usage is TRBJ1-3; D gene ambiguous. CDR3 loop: CASSADIGNTIYF. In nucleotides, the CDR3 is TGTGCCAGCAGTGCCGACATTGGAAACACCATATATTTT.